The clone carrying this T cell receptor (beta chain) has ten or more counts. In Maryland, USA, blood bank volunteers were the healthy controls. The authors produced cDNA by 5'RACE using 10-nucleotide random UMIs. TCRdb itself ran the 5' RACE reads through MiXCR, one entry per CDR3 protein. The table has 25,000 or so distinct CDR3 sequences, around 10% seen once; the top ten hold 7.8%. The data derive from a study of neurological immune-mediated disorders. From germline, CDR1 is MNHEY and CDR2 SMNVEV (reference sequence). The CDR3 sequence is 13 residues long. With 6 bases removed from V and 0 bases from J, the gap between germline ends came to 7 bases.

Material for sequencing was PBMCs. V gene TRBV27 combines with J gene TRBJ2-3, with D hard to call. The TCR sequence derives from a man between 60 and 75 years old in good health. In nucleotides, the CDR3 is TGTGCCAGCAGGAAACTTAGCACAGATACGCAGTATTTT. Its protein is CASRKLSTDTQYF.